This entry features one TCR beta chain sequence. The data are from a study of T-cell reconstitution after alpha-beta-depleted transplantation in children. The germline V gene has CDR1 MRHNA and CDR2 SNTAGT. Trimming removed 6 bases at V and 1 base at J, with 9 bases between. The CDR3 runs to 13 residues. It was with unique molecular identifiers that the TCRbeta library was prepared. TCRdb processed the PCR reads anew with MiXCR; each CDR3 protein has one entry. The sample consists of hundreds of thousands of distinct CDR3 sequences, about 15% of them appearing once. The material sequenced was PBMCs from the stem cell graft donor, taken from the stem cell graft. This chain uses TRBV6-4 with TRBJ1-2; no definite D call. The receptor comes from a human donor who donated a stem cell graft to a child with acute myeloid leukemia. The CDR3 here is CASRTAVNYGYTF. DNA for the CDR3: TGTGCCAGCAGGACGGCCGTTAACTATGGCTACACCTTC.